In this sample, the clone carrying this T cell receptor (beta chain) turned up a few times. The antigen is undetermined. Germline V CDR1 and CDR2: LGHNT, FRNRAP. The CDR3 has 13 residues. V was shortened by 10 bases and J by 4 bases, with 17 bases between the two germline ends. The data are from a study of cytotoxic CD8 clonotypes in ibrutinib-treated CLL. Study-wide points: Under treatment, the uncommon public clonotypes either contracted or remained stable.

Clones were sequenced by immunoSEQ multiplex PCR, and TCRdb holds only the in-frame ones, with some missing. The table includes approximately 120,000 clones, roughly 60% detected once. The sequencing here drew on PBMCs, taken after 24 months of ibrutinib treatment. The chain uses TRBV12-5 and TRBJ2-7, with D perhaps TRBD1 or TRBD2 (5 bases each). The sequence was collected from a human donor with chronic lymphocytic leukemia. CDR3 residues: CAIPGRTTYEQYF. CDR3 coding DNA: TGTGCTATACCGGGACGCACGACTTACGAGCAGTACTTC.